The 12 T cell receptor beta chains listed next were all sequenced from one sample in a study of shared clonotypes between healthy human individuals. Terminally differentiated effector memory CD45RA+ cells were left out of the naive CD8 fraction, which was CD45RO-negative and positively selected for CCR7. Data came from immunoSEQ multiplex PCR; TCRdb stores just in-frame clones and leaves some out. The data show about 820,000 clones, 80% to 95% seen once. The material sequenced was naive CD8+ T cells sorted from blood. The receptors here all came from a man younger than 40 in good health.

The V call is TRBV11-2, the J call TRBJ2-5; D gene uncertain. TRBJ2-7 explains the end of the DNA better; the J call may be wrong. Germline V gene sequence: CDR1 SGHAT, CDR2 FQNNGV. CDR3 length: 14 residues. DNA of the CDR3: TGTGCCAGCAGCCCTCGGTCAACTTTCTACGAGCAGTACTTC. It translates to CASSPRSTFYEQYF.

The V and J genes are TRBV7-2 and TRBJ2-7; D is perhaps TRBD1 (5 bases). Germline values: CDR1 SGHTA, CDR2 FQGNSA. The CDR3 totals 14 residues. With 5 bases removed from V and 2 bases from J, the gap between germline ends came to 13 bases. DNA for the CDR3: TGTGCCAGCAGCCCCGGACAAGGGACCTACGAGCAGTACTTC. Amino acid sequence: CASSPGQGTYEQYF. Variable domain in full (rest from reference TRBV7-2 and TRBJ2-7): GAGVSQSPSNKVTEKGKDVELRCDPISGHTALYWYRQSLGQGLEFLIYFQGNSAPDKSGLPSDRFSAERTGGSVSTLTIQRTQQEDSAVYLCASSPGQGTYEQYFGPGTRLTVT.

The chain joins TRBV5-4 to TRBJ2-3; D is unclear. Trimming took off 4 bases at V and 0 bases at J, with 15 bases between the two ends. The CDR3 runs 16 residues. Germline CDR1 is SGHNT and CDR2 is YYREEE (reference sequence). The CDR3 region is CASSPDPLFSTDTQYF. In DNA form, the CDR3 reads TGTGCCAGCAGCCCCGACCCCCTATTCAGCACAGATACGCAGTATTTT.

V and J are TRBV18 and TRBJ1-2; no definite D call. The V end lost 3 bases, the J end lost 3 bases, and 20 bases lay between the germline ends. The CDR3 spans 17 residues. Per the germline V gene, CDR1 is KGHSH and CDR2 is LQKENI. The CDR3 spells CASSPRDFHPTHYGYTF. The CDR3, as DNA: TGTGCCAGCTCACCCCGGGATTTCCACCCGACCCACTATGGCTACACCTTC.

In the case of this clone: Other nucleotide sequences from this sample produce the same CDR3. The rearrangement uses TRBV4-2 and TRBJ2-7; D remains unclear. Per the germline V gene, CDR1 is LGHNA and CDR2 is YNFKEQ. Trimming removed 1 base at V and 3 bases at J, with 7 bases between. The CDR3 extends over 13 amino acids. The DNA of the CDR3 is TGTGCCAGCAGCCAAGTGGGCAGCTACGAGCAGTACTTC. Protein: CASSQVGSYEQYF.

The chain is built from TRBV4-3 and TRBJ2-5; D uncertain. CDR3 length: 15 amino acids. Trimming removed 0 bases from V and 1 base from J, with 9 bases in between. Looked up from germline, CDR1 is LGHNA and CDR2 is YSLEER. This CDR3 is CASSQDGQSQETQYF. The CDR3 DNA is TGCGCCAGCAGCCAAGATGGCCAGTCCCAAGAGACCCAGTACTTC.

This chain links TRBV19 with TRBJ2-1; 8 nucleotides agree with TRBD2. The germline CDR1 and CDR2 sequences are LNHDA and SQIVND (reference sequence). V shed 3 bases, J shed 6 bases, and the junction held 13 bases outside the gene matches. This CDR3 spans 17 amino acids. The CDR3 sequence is CASSIDEAGVSGNEQFF. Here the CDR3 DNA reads TGTGCCAGTAGTATTGACGAAGCGGGAGTTTCTGGCAATGAGCAGTTCTTC.

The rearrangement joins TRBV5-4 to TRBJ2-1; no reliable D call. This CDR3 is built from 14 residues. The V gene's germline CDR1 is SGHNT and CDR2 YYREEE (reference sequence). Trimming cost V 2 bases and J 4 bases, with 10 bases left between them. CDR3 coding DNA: TGTGCCAGCAGCTTTCAAAAAGGATACAATGAGCAGTTCTTC. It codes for CASSFQKGYNEQFF.

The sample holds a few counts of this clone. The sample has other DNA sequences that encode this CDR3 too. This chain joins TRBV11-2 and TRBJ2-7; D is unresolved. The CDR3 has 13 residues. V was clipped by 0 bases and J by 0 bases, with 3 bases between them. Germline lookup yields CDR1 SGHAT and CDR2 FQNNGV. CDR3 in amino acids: CASSLEVSYEQYF. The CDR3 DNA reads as TGTGCCAGCAGCTTAGAGGTCTCCTACGAGCAGTACTTC.

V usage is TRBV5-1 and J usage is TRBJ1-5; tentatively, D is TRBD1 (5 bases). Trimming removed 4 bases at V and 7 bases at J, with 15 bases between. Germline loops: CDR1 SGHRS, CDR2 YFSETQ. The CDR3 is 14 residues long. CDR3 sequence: CASSLEEGRQPQHF. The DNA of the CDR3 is TGCGCCAGCAGCCTGGAGGAGGGGCGGCAGCCCCAGCATTTT.

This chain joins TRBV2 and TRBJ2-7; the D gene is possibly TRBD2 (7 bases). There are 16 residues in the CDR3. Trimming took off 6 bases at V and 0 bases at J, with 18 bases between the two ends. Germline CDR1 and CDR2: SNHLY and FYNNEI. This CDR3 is CASSRGGGSPSYEQYF. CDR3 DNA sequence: TGTGCCAGCAGCCGGGGAGGGGGTTCACCCTCCTACGAGCAGTACTTC.

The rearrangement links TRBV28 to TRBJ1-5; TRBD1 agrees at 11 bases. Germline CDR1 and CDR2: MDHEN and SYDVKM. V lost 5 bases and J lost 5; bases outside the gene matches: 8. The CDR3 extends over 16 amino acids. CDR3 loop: CASSQVRTGGYQPQHF. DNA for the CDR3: TGTGCCAGCAGTCAGGTTCGGACAGGGGGCTATCAGCCCCAGCATTTT.